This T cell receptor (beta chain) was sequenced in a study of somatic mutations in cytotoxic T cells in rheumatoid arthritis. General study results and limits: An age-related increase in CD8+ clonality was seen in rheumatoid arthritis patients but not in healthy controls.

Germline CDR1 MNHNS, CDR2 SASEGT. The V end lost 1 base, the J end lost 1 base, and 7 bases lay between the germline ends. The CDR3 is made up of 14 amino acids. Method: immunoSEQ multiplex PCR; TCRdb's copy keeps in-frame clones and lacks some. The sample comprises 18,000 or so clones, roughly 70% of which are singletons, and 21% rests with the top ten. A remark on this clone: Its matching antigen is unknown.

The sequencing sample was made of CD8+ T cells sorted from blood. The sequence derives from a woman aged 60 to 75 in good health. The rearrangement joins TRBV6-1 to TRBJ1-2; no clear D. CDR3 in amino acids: CASSEVYSNYGYTF. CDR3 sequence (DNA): TGTGCCAGCAGTGAAGTATACAGTAACTATGGCTACACCTTC.